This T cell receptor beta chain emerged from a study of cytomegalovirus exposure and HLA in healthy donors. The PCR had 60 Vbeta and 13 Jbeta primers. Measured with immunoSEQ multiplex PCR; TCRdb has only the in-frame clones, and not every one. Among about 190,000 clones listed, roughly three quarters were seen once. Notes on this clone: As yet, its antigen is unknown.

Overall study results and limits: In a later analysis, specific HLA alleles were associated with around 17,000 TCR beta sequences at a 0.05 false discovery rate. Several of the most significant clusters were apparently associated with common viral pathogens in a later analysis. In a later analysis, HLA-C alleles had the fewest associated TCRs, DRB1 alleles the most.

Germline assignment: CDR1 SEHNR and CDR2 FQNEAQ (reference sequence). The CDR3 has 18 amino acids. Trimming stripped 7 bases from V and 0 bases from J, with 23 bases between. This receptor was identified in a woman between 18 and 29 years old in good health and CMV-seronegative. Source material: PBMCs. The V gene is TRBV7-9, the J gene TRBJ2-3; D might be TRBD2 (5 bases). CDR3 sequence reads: CASTPRFGKGESTDTQYF. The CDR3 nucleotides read TGTGCCAGCACCCCACGTTTCGGGAAGGGTGAGAGCACAGATACGCAGTATTTT.